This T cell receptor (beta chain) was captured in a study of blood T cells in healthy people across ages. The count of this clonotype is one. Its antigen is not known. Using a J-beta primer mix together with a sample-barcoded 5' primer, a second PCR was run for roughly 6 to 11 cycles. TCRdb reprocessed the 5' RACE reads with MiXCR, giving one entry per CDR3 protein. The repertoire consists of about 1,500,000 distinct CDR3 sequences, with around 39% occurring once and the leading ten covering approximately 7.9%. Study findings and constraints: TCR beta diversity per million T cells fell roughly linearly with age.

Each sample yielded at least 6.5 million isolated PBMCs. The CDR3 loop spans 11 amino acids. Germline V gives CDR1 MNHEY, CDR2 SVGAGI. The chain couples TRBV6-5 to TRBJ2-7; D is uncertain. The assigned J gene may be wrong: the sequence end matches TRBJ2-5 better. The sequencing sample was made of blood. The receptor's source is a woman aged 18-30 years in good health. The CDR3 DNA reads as TGTGCCAGCAGCCATGTCGGGACCCAGTACTTC. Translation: CASSHVGTQYF.